Presented here are 30 T cell receptor beta chains from one specimen sequenced in a study of response to subunit inactivated influenza vaccine. TCRdb passed the RT-PCR reads through MiXCR, listing each CDR3 protein once. The data show roughly 790,000 distinct CDR3 sequences, around 20% seen once. The specimen comprised PBMCs from blood, sampled roughly 5 days after vaccination. The receptors come from a man aged 50-59 years who received an inactivated influenza vaccine.

This clonotype was counted between two and nine times. The chain has TRBV9 and TRBJ2-3; D is uncertain. This CDR3 region has 14 residues. CDR1 and CDR2 from the germline V gene are SGDLS and YYNGEE. V lost 1 base and J lost 5, with 11 bases in between. The CDR3 DNA reads as TGTGCCAGCAGCGTAAGACCGGTGTTAGATACGCAGTATTTT. Amino acids: CASSVRPVLDTQYF.

This clonotype was counted many times. This sequence joins TRBV29-1 and TRBJ2-5, with TRBD2 matching over 11 bases. Germline V gene lookup returns CDR1 SQVTM and CDR2 ANQGSEA. The CDR3 is 15 amino acids. J gave up 2 bases and V 3 bases, and 5 bases lay outside the gene matches. The CDR3 region has the DNA TGCAGCGTTGACCAATTAGCGGGGGGGCAAGAGACCCAGTACTTC. Encoded protein: CSVDQLAGGQETQYF. Full variable domain (missing parts from reference TRBV29-1 and TRBJ2-5): SAVISQKPSRDICQRGTSLTIQCQVDSQVTMMFWYRQQPGQSLTLIATANQGSEATYESGFVIDKFPISRPNLTFSTLTVSNMSPEDSSIYLCSVDQLAGGQETQYFGPGTRLLVL.

This clonotype was seen a few times. V is TRBV4-3 and J is TRBJ2-2; D might be TRBD1 (6 bases). CDR3 length equals 17 residues. Between the trimmed V and J ends, which lost 9 bases and 0 bases, there was a span of 20 bases. CDR1 and CDR2 from the germline V gene are LGHNA and YSLEER. CDR3 coding DNA: TGCGCCAGTACCCCAGGGGCGGAACACCCGAACACCGGGGAGCTGTTTTTT. This encodes CASTPGAEHPNTGELFF.

J is TRBJ2-3 and V is TRBV2, with D hard to call. Per the germline V gene, CDR1 is SNHLY and CDR2 is FYNNEI. V lost 1 base to trimming and J lost 5 bases, with 4 bases between them. The CDR3 runs 12 residues. The CDR3 coding sequence is TGTGCCAGCAGTGAAGTTAGAGATACGCAGTATTTT. Its protein product is CASSEVRDTQYF.

This clonotype was counted a few times. CDR3 DNA sequence: TGTGCCAGCAGCTTAGAGATGGGCAGAAAGAACACTGAAGCTTTCTTT. Its translation is CASSLEMGRKNTEAFF. This chain links TRBV11-2 with TRBJ1-1; D not certain. The germline V and J ends were trimmed by 0 bases and 1 base, with 12 bases remaining between them. The CDR3 spans 16 residues. CDR1 is SGHAT and CDR2 is FQNNGV in the germline V gene.

This rearrangement joins TRBV24-1 to TRBJ2-6; D is unresolved. Trimming took 9 bases from V and 0 from J, leaving 20 bases between them. The V gene's germline CDR1 is KGHDR and CDR2 SFDVKD. This CDR3 contains 18 residues. CDR3 in DNA: TGTGCCACCGATGGAACCGGGCCGCGAAGCTCTGGGGCCAACGTCCTGACTTTC. This encodes CATDGTGPRSSGANVLTF.

This clonotype was picked up a small number of times. The chain links TRBV9 to TRBJ2-3, with D perhaps TRBD1 or TRBD2 (5 bases each). This CDR3 contains 14 residues. Trimming removed 2 bases at V and 6 bases at J, with 13 bases between. The germline V gene has CDR1 SGDLS and CDR2 YYNGEE. CDR3 protein: CASSVGTEFDTQYF. CDR3 DNA sequence: TGTGCCAGCAGCGTTGGGACGGAGTTTGATACGCAGTATTTT.

The rearrangement joins TRBV29-1 to TRBJ2-1; 8 bases line up with TRBD2. The CDR3 length is 15 residues. Germline trimming cut 1 base from V and 5 bases from J; bases unmatched to any gene: 7. Germline V gene lookup returns CDR1 SQVTM and CDR2 ANQGSEA. DNA of the CDR3: TGCAGCGTTGAAGCTCGACTAGCGTACGACAATGAGCAGTTCTTC. Its translation is CSVEARLAYDNEQFF.

This clonotype was counted at least ten times. DNA for the CDR3: TGCAGCGTTGAAGGTCAGGGACCCTACGAGCAGTACTTC. As protein: CSVEGQGPYEQYF. The gene calls are TRBV29-1 and TRBJ2-7; D is possibly TRBD1 or TRBD2 (5 bases each). Germline V lookup: CDR1 SQVTM, CDR2 ANQGSEA. V lost 1 base, J lost 2 bases, and 9 bases lay in between. The CDR3 consists of 13 residues.

This clonotype appeared a few times. This chain connects TRBV11-2 to TRBJ2-1, with no clear D. V lost 5 bases, J lost 6 bases, and 11 bases lay in between. The CDR3 totals 13 residues. Germline assignment: CDR1 SGHAT and CDR2 FQNNGV. In DNA, the CDR3 is TGTGCCAGCAGCATATTCCGGAGCAATGAGCAGTTCTTC. Translated, it gives CASSIFRSNEQFF. The variable domain in full, completed from reference TRBV11-2 and TRBJ2-1, reads EAGVAQSPRYKIIEKRQSVAFWCNPISGHATLYWYQQILGQGPKLLIQFQNNGVVDDSQLPKDRFSAERLKGVDSTLKIQPAKLEDSAVYLCASSIFRSNEQFFGPGTRLTVL.

The table lists this clonotype with a few counts. The chain links TRBV9 to TRBJ1-2; D perhaps matches TRBD1 (5 bases). CDR1 is SGDLS and CDR2 is YYNGEE in the germline V gene. Trimming cost V 4 bases and J 2 bases, with 9 bases left between them. The CDR3 has 13 residues. CDR3 nucleotide sequence: TGTGCCAGCAGCTTCAGGGTAAACTATGGCTACACCTTC. Translated: CASSFRVNYGYTF.

The chain employs TRBV15 and TRBJ1-4; TRBD1 might be the D (5 bases). This CDR3 contains 14 residues. Trimming cost V 4 bases and J 8 bases, with 14 bases left between them. Germline CDR1 and CDR2: LNHNV and YYDKDF (reference sequence). The CDR3, as DNA: TGTGCCACCAGCAAAGGGTTCGGGGACGAAAAACTGTTTTTT. It is translated as CATSKGFGDEKLFF.

Only a few counts were recorded for this clonotype. The rearrangement links TRBV10-3 to TRBJ2-3; 8 bases map to TRBD1. The CDR3 totals 16 residues. Germline loops: CDR1 ENHRY, CDR2 SYGVKD. The trim removed 2 bases at V and 1 base at J, leaving 5 bases unmatched. CDR3 residues: CAISEPQGVGTDTQYF. The DNA of the CDR3 is TGTGCCATCAGTGAGCCACAGGGGGTCGGCACAGATACGCAGTATTTT.

On this clonotype itself: It may be a read error: a sequence one base away is much more abundant. J is TRBJ1-1 and V is TRBV29-1, with D uncertain. Germline loops: CDR1 SQVTM, CDR2 ANQGSEA. V lost 7 bases and J lost 1, with 13 bases in between. The CDR3 spans 13 residues. This CDR3 reads CSATRATNTEAFF. The CDR3 region has the DNA TGCAGCGCTACGAGAGCGACGAACACTGAAGCTTTCTTT.

This clonotype came up a few times. The V gene is TRBV7-2, the J gene TRBJ2-7; 9 bases agree with TRBD1. This CDR3 has 14 residues. Germline V gene sequence: CDR1 SGHTA, CDR2 FQGNSA. J was trimmed by 3 bases and V by 2 bases; bases with no gene match: 2. The CDR3 nucleotides are TGTGCCAGCAGCTTACAGGACAGGGGCTACGAGCAGTACTTC. Its protein is CASSLQDRGYEQYF.

For this clonotype: The conserved closing phenylalanine or tryptophan is absent in this CDR3, likely reflecting a read error. This sequence joins TRBV5-1 and TRBJ2-1, with TRBD1 identical over 11 bases. J lost 6 bases, V lost 3 bases, and 2 bases had no gene match. The CDR3 sequence is 14 residues long. The germline CDR1 and CDR2 sequences are SGHRS and YFSETQ. CDR3 bases: TGCGCCAGCAGCTCCGGGACAGGGGGCAATGAGCAGTTCTCC. It codes for CASSSGTGGNEQFS.

This clonotype was seen more than once but under ten times. This chain uses TRBV7-9 with TRBJ2-3, with TRBD1 matching 7 bases. The CDR3 covers 15 residues. Trimming took 5 bases from V and 1 from J; bases not matched to a gene: 6. Germline CDR1 is SEHNR and CDR2 is FQNEAQ (reference sequence). For the CDR3, the DNA is TGTGCCAGCAGCCCAACAGGGGTAGGCACAGATACGCAGTATTTT. Residues: CASSPTGVGTDTQYF. Filled out from reference TRBV7-9 and TRBJ2-3, the complete variable domain reads DTGVSQNPRHKITKRGQNVTFRCDPISEHNRLYWYRQTLGQGPEFLTYFQNEAQLEKSRLLSDRFSAERPKGSFSTLEIQRTEQGDSAMYLCASSPTGVGTDTQYFGPGTRLTVL.

This clonotype came up many times. The chain recombines TRBV12-3 or TRBV12-4 with TRBJ1-1, with a weak D call TRBD1 (5 bases). The length of the CDR3 is 15 residues. V gave up 6 bases and J gave up 0 bases, with 14 bases separating them. The CDR3 reads CASSGTLSLNTEAFF. The CDR3 DNA is TGTGCCAGCAGCGGGACCTTGAGCCTGAACACTGAAGCTTTCTTT.

This clonotype was seen a few times. The V gene is TRBV12-3 or TRBV12-4, the J gene TRBJ1-4; D is uncertain. This CDR3 contains 11 residues. V was shortened by 7 bases and J by 10 bases, with 10 bases between the two germline ends. This CDR3 is CASTNSPKLFF. As DNA, the CDR3 is TGTGCCAGCACCAATTCCCCAAAACTGTTTTTT.

The chain combines TRBV20-1 with TRBJ2-1; D not certain. Germline V CDR1 and CDR2: DFQATT, SNEGSKA (reference sequence). Trimming cost V 3 bases and J 6 bases, with 6 bases left between them. The CDR3 is 11 residues long. CDR3 protein: CSASESNEQFF. As DNA, the CDR3 is TGCAGTGCTAGCGAGTCCAATGAGCAGTTCTTC.

This clonotype has just a few counts. The CDR3 DNA reads as TGCAGTGCTAGAGCACAGGGGAACAACTCACCCCTCCACTTT. Its protein is CSARAQGNNSPLHF. V gene TRBV20-1 combines with J gene TRBJ1-6, with 7 bases fitting TRBD1. The CDR3 totals 14 residues. Looked up from germline, CDR1 is DFQATT and CDR2 is SNEGSKA (reference sequence). Losses at the gene ends were 1 base for V and 10 bases for J; bases not matched to a gene: 7.

This clonotype was observed a handful of times. The V and J genes are TRBV7-2 and TRBJ2-7; no firm D call. Germline V gene sequence: CDR1 SGHTA, CDR2 FQGNSA. The CDR3 contains 14 residues. V gave up 5 bases and J gave up 6 bases, with 17 bases separating them. CDR3 loop: CASSEDPVWGEQYF. The CDR3 DNA sequence: TGTGCCAGCAGCGAGGACCCAGTCTGGGGCGAGCAGTACTTC.

V gene TRBV6-2 or TRBV6-3 combines with J gene TRBJ2-3, with 13 bases identical to TRBD2. V shed 2 bases, J shed 2 bases, and the junction held 7 bases outside the gene matches. The CDR3 sequence is 18 residues long. Looked up from germline, CDR1 is MNHEY and CDR2 is SVGEGT. The CDR3 DNA follows: TGTGCCAGCAGTTACGGTGGACTAGCGGGGGCCTCCACAGATACGCAGTATTTT. This translates into CASSYGGLAGASTDTQYF.

The gene calls are TRBV7-9 and TRBJ2-7; D gene unclear. The V gene lost 6 bases and the J gene lost 1 base, with 16 bases spanning the gap. This CDR3 has 15 amino acids. Germline values: CDR1 SEHNR, CDR2 FQNEAQ (reference sequence). The CDR3, as DNA: TGTGCCAGCAGTCCGCCTTTGGGTCCTTCCTACGAGCAGTACTTC. Translating gives CASSPPLGPSYEQYF. Based on the CDR3 plus reference TRBV7-9 and TRBJ2-7, the full variable domain is DTGVSQNPRHKITKRGQNVTFRCDPISEHNRLYWYRQTLGQGPEFLTYFQNEAQLEKSRLLSDRFSAERPKGSFSTLEIQRTEQGDSAMYLCASSPPLGPSYEQYFGPGTRLTVT.

The sample holds a few counts of this clonotype. V is TRBV7-9 and J is TRBJ2-1, with D unresolved. Germline V CDR1 and CDR2: SEHNR, FQNEAQ (reference sequence). This CDR3 comprises 14 residues. Between the trimmed V and J ends, which lost 1 base and 9 bases, there was a span of 13 bases. The CDR3 loop is CASSLESVSGEQFF. For the CDR3, the DNA is TGTGCCAGCAGCTTAGAGTCAGTCTCGGGTGAGCAGTTCTTC.

The chain is built from TRBV18 and TRBJ1-1; D gene ambiguous. Germline V gives CDR1 KGHSH, CDR2 LQKENI. Trimming removed 2 bases at V and 0 bases at J, with 22 bases between. There are 19 residues in the CDR3. The CDR3 region is CASSPTRWQLAPMNTEAFF. DNA of the CDR3: TGTGCCAGCTCACCAACACGTTGGCAGTTGGCACCCATGAACACTGAAGCTTTCTTT.

CDR3 sequence: CSVDRTGEGYGYTF. In nucleotides, the CDR3 is TGCAGCGTTGATCGGACAGGGGAGGGTTATGGCTACACCTTC. The J gene is TRBJ1-2, the V gene TRBV29-1; 9 nucleotides align to TRBD1. The germline gives CDR1 SQVTM, CDR2 ANQGSEA. The CDR3 has 14 residues. V lost 3 bases and J lost 5; bases outside the gene matches: 7.

The chain uses TRBV7-6 and TRBJ2-1; D may be TRBD1 (6 bases). The CDR3 has 18 amino acids. Trimming pared 6 bases from V and 7 bases from J, leaving 28 bases between. Per the germline V gene, CDR1 is SGHVS and CDR2 is FNYEAQ. The CDR3 spells CASRLLIFGRGYWNEQFF. CDR3 DNA: TGTGCCAGCAGGTTACTCATTTTTGGCAGGGGATATTGGAATGAGCAGTTCTTC.

V is TRBV20-1 and J is TRBJ1-2; D ambiguous. The CDR3 loop spans 11 amino acids. V lost 3 bases and J 12 bases, leaving 14 bases between the germline ends. Germline V gene data show CDR1 as DFQATT and CDR2 as SNEGSKA (reference sequence). CDR3 in amino acids: CSASFALSNTF. The CDR3 DNA reads as TGCAGTGCTAGTTTCGCGCTATCGAACACCTTC.

V usage is TRBV5-1 and J usage is TRBJ2-1, with D unclear. The germline V and J ends were trimmed by 2 bases and 0 bases, with 12 bases remaining between them. The CDR3 sequence is 16 residues long. CDR1 and CDR2 from the germline V gene are SGHRS and YFSETQ. CDR3 nucleotides: TGCGCCAGCAGCTTCCAGACTCGGAGCTCCTACAATGAGCAGTTCTTC. Translating gives CASSFQTRSSYNEQFF.